The rows below give T cell receptor beta chains drawn from one sample of a study of blood T cell repertoires in COVID-19. Libraries were prepared by immunoSEQ multiplex PCR; TCRdb keeps only in-frame clonotypes and omits some of them. The table has over 250,000 clones, 80% to 90% seen once. The specimen was PBMCs or T cells enriched from blood (not recorded which). Receptors originate from a woman between 25 and 40 years old who had recovered from COVID-19. The CDR3 runs from the conserved cysteine through the conserved F or W. A D gene is named only where the DNA matches it firmly. The listing skips clone size in some rows; elsewhere it reads once, few, many or a size class.

clone size: .; V gene: TRBV2; CDR3 length: 13; D gene: .; J gene: TRBJ2-7; CDR3 DNA: TGTGCCAGCAGTGATGAGGGTTCCTACGAGCAGTACTTC; CDR3 protein: CASSDEGSYEQYF
clone size: .; V gene: TRBV11-2; CDR3 length: 15; D gene: .; J gene: TRBJ1-2; CDR3 DNA: TGTGCCAGCAGCTCGGGGGGAGTGGGAGGCTATGGCTACACCTTC; CDR3 protein: CASSSGGVGGYGYTF
clone size: once; V gene: TRBV23-1; CDR3 length: 16; D gene: .; J gene: TRBJ2-7; CDR3 DNA: TGCGCCAGCAGTCAGGCCCGGACAGCCCTTCCCTACGAGCAGTACTTC; CDR3 protein: CASSQARTALPYEQYF
clone size: .; V gene: TRBV3-1/TRBV3-2; CDR3 length: 14; D gene: TRBD1; J gene: TRBJ2-7; CDR3 DNA: TGTGCCAGCAGCCTAAAGTCAGGGGGCGACGAGCAGTACTTC; CDR3 protein: CASSLKSGGDEQYF
clone size: .; V gene: TRBV15; CDR3 length: 13; D gene: .; J gene: TRBJ2-2; CDR3 DNA: TGTGCCACCAGCGAAACCCGGGCCGGGGAGCTGTTTTTT; CDR3 protein: CATSETRAGELFF
clone size: few; V gene: TRBV6-1; CDR3 length: 15; D gene: TRBD2; J gene: TRBJ2-5; CDR3 DNA: TGTGCCAGCAGTGAAATGGGACTAGGTGCCGAGACCCAGTACTTC; CDR3 protein: CASSEMGLGAETQYF
clone size: .; V gene: TRBV5-1; CDR3 length: 16; D gene: TRBD1; J gene: TRBJ1-2; CDR3 DNA: TGCGCCAGCAGCTTGGGGGACAGGCCAAATGTCTATGGCTACACCTTC; CDR3 protein: CASSLGDRPNVYGYTF
clone size: once; V gene: TRBV2; CDR3 length: 12; D gene: .; J gene: TRBJ2-4; CDR3 DNA: TGTGCCATCCTAAACGCCAAAAACATTCAGTACTTC; CDR3 protein: CAILNAKNIQYF
clone size: .; V gene: TRBV7-9; CDR3 length: 16; D gene: TRBD2; J gene: TRBJ2-3; CDR3 DNA: TGTGCCAGCAGCCCCCACAGCGGGGGGTCCCGAGATACGCAGTATTTT; CDR3 protein: CASSPHSGGSRDTQYF
clone size: .; V gene: TRBV27; CDR3 length: 14; D gene: .; J gene: TRBJ2-1; CDR3 DNA: TGTGCCAGCAGTTTAACCGGGTCCCGGTATGAGCAGTTCTTC; CDR3 protein: CASSLTGSRYEQFF
clone size: .; V gene: TRBV5-1; CDR3 length: 17; D gene: .; J gene: TRBJ1-1; CDR3 DNA: TGCGCCAGCAGCTTGGGAAGGTCAGGGATGTTGGACACTGAAGCTTTCTTT; CDR3 protein: CASSLGRSGMLDTEAFF
clone size: once; V gene: TRBV9; CDR3 length: 16; D gene: TRBD1; J gene: TRBJ1-4; CDR3 DNA: TGTGCCAGCAGCGTTCAGACAGGGGGCCGGGATGAAAAACTGTTTTTT; CDR3 protein: CASSVQTGGRDEKLFF
clone size: .; V gene: TRBV10-3; CDR3 length: 14; D gene: .; J gene: TRBJ2-7; CDR3 DNA: TGTGCCATCAGTGAGAGGACAGATTCCTACGAGCAGTACTTC; CDR3 protein: CAISERTDSYEQYF
clone size: .; V gene: TRBV28; CDR3 length: 17; D gene: TRBD1; J gene: TRBJ1-4; CDR3 DNA: TGTGCCAGCAGTTTACTAACAGGGGTCACAGTTAATGAAAAACTGTTTTTT; CDR3 protein: CASSLLTGVTVNEKLFF
clone size: .; V gene: TRBV4-3; CDR3 length: 14; D gene: .; J gene: TRBJ1-5; CDR3 DNA: TGCGCCAGCAGCCCATACCCGGGGGATCAGCCCCAGCATTTT; CDR3 protein: CASSPYPGDQPQHF
clone size: once; V gene: TRBV6-5; CDR3 length: 15; D gene: TRBD1; J gene: TRBJ1-6; CDR3 DNA: TGTGCCAGCAGTTACAGGGGACAGGATAATTCACCCCTCCACTTT; CDR3 protein: CASSYRGQDNSPLHF
clone size: .; V gene: TRBV27; CDR3 length: 16; D gene: .; J gene: TRBJ1-1; CDR3 DNA: TGTGCCAGCACCAAGCCTGGGGTCTCGGGGGGCACTGAAGCTTTCTTT; CDR3 protein: CASTKPGVSGGTEAFF
clone size: once; V gene: TRBV18; CDR3 length: 17; D gene: TRBD1; J gene: TRBJ2-6; CDR3 DNA: TGTGCCAGCTCACAGAGGACAGGGCACTCTGGGGCCAACGTCCTGACTTTC; CDR3 protein: CASSQRTGHSGANVLTF
clone size: once; V gene: TRBV7-2; CDR3 length: 16; D gene: .; J gene: TRBJ2-2; CDR3 DNA: TGTGCCAGCAGCTTAGAGCCTCTGACACTCACCGGGGAGCTGTTTTTT; CDR3 protein: CASSLEPLTLTGELFF
clone size: .; V gene: TRBV27; CDR3 length: 15; D gene: TRBD1; J gene: TRBJ2-7; CDR3 DNA: TGTGCCAGCAACTTTCTGGGCCAGGGGGCCTACGAGCAGTACTTC; CDR3 protein: CASNFLGQGAYEQYF
clone size: .; V gene: TRBV4-2; CDR3 length: 15; D gene: TRBD1; J gene: TRBJ1-5; CDR3 DNA: TGTGCCAGCAGCCAAGGCCAGGGGGGTCGTCAGCCCCAGCATTTT; CDR3 protein: CASSQGQGGRQPQHF
clone size: .; V gene: TRBV4-2; CDR3 length: 13; D gene: .; J gene: TRBJ1-2; CDR3 DNA: TGTGCCAGCAGCCAAGAGAGGGCCTATGGCTACACCTTC; CDR3 protein: CASSQERAYGYTF
clone size: .; V gene: TRBV19; CDR3 length: 17; D gene: .; J gene: TRBJ2-7; CDR3 DNA: TGTGCCAGTAGTATATCTGATGGGGGGAGAGTTCGCTACGAGCAGTACTTC; CDR3 protein: CASSISDGGRVRYEQYF
clone size: .; V gene: TRBV5-4; CDR3 length: 15; D gene: TRBD1; J gene: TRBJ2-1; CDR3 DNA: TGTGCCAGCAGCTCGGACAGGGCATCCTACAATGAGCAGTTCTTC; CDR3 protein: CASSSDRASYNEQFF
clone size: .; V gene: TRBV6-1; CDR3 length: 20; D gene: TRBD1; J gene: TRBJ1-6; CDR3 DNA: TGTGCCAGCAGTGAAGGTCCCGGGACAGGGTTTAGCCTGGGTAATTCACCCCTCCACTTT; CDR3 protein: CASSEGPGTGFSLGNSPLHF
clone size: .; V gene: TRBV12-5; CDR3 length: 13; D gene: .; J gene: TRBJ2-3; CDR3 DNA: TGTGCTAGTGCTCTAGCCCGACTTGATACGCAGTATTTT; CDR3 protein: CASALARLDTQYF
clone size: .; V gene: TRBV4-1; CDR3 length: 18; D gene: .; J gene: TRBJ1-6; CDR3 DNA: TGCGCCAGCAGCCAAGATCCCCCAGGGGAAGGAGCTAATTCACCCCTCCACTTT; CDR3 protein: CASSQDPPGEGANSPLHF
clone size: .; V gene: TRBV28; CDR3 length: 17; D gene: .; J gene: TRBJ1-1; CDR3 DNA: TGTGCCAGCAGTTTAGTCAGGGGCCGTATGCAGGGAACTGAAGCTTTCTTT; CDR3 protein: CASSLVRGRMQGTEAFF
clone size: .; V gene: TRBV7-2; CDR3 length: 16; D gene: TRBD2; J gene: TRBJ2-3; CDR3 DNA: TGTGCCAGCAGCTTAATCGCTAGCGGGGGCGCAGATACGCAGTATTTT; CDR3 protein: CASSLIASGGADTQYF
clone size: .; V gene: TRBV20-1; CDR3 length: 13; D gene: .; J gene: TRBJ1-2; CDR3 DNA: TGCAGTGCTAGTTCCTGGGAGCTTCGGGGCTACACCTTC; CDR3 protein: CSASSWELRGYTF
clone size: .; V gene: TRBV10-3; CDR3 length: 16; D gene: .; J gene: TRBJ1-2; CDR3 DNA: TGTGCCATCAATCCGGGAGGGGGTACGTCTAACTATGGCTACACCTTC; CDR3 protein: CAINPGGGTSNYGYTF
clone size: once; V gene: TRBV7-2; CDR3 length: 16; D gene: TRBD2; J gene: TRBJ2-5; CDR3 DNA: TGTGCCAGCAGCTCACTATTTAGCGGGGTTCAAGAGACCCAGTACTTC; CDR3 protein: CASSSLFSGVQETQYF
clone size: .; V gene: TRBV15; CDR3 length: 16; D gene: TRBD1; J gene: TRBJ1-3; CDR3 DNA: TGTGCCACCAGCAGAAGGGGGCGGAATCCTGGAAACACCATATATTTT; CDR3 protein: CATSRRGRNPGNTIYF
clone size: .; V gene: TRBV5-4; CDR3 length: 15; D gene: TRBD2; J gene: TRBJ2-7; CDR3 DNA: TGTGCCAGCAGCTTGGAGTCTAGCGGGACCTACGAGCAGTACTTC; CDR3 protein: CASSLESSGTYEQYF
clone size: .; V gene: TRBV2; CDR3 length: 15; D gene: .; J gene: TRBJ1-5; CDR3 DNA: TGTGCCAGCAGCTCATACGTTGGGCGCAATCAGCCCCAGCATTTT; CDR3 protein: CASSSYVGRNQPQHF
clone size: .; V gene: TRBV2; CDR3 length: 12; D gene: .; J gene: TRBJ1-5; CDR3 DNA: TGTGCCAGCAGTACAGGATATCAGCCCCAGCATTTT; CDR3 protein: CASSTGYQPQHF
clone size: .; V gene: TRBV5-6; CDR3 length: 14; D gene: .; J gene: TRBJ1-6; CDR3 DNA: TGTGCCAGCAGCATCAGGGTGATTAATTCACCCCTCCACTTT; CDR3 protein: CASSIRVINSPLHF
clone size: .; V gene: TRBV7-3; CDR3 length: 17; D gene: TRBD2; J gene: TRBJ2-1; CDR3 DNA: TGTGCCAGCAGCACTAAGACTAGCGGGAGCCCCTACAATGAGCAGTTCTTC; CDR3 protein: CASSTKTSGSPYNEQFF
clone size: .; V gene: TRBV15; CDR3 length: 14; D gene: .; J gene: TRBJ1-1; CDR3 DNA: TGTGCCACCAGGGACGCTAGGGGTATCGCTGAAGCTTTCTTT; CDR3 protein: CATRDARGIAEAFF
clone size: .; V gene: TRBV6-5; CDR3 length: 12; D gene: TRBD1; J gene: TRBJ1-4; CDR3 DNA: TGTGCCAGCAGCAGACAGGGTTATAAACTGTTTTTT; CDR3 protein: CASSRQGYKLFF
clone size: .; V gene: TRBV2; CDR3 length: 12; D gene: TRBD1; J gene: TRBJ1-2; CDR3 DNA: TGTGCCAGCAGTAGACAGGGAGAGGGCTACACCTTC; CDR3 protein: CASSRQGEGYTF
clone size: .; V gene: TRBV19; CDR3 length: 16; D gene: TRBD1; J gene: TRBJ1-6; CDR3 DNA: TGTGCCAGTAGCAACATACAGGGGGGACCAAATTCACCCCTCCACTTT; CDR3 protein: CASSNIQGGPNSPLHF
clone size: .; V gene: TRBV7-6; CDR3 length: 19; D gene: TRBD2; J gene: TRBJ2-7; CDR3 DNA: TGTGCCAGCAGCTTAGAGGTTTCACTAGCGGGGGGGTTAGGGTACGAGCAGTACTTC; CDR3 protein: CASSLEVSLAGGLGYEQYF
clone size: .; V gene: TRBV29-1; CDR3 length: 12; D gene: .; J gene: TRBJ2-1; CDR3 DNA: TGCAGCGTTGTGGGGGCCGGGGAGGAGCAGTTCTTC; CDR3 protein: CSVVGAGEEQFF